The 21 T cell receptor beta chains listed next were all sequenced from one sample in a study of OX40 agonist ivuxolimab in advanced cancers. TCRdb's table, derived via immunoSEQ multiplex PCR, lists solely in-frame clones and lacks some. This repertoire shows some 80,000 clones, 75% to 90% found once; its top ten account for around 0.4%. The sample was CD4+ or CD8+ T cells sorted from blood, taken in a trial of the OX40 agonist ivuxolimab. The source of these receptors is an adult with an advanced solid tumor such as melanoma, head and neck, liver or kidney cancer.

The chain joins TRBV11-3 to TRBJ2-5; D could derive from TRBD1 or TRBD2 (5 bases each). V lost 2 bases to trimming and J lost 11 bases, with 12 bases between them. The V gene's germline CDR1 is SGHNT and CDR2 YENEEA. CDR3 length: 12 residues. The CDR3 nucleotides read TGTGCCAGCAGCTTAAAACTGGGGGAGCAGTACTTC. It specifies CASSLKLGEQYF.

There are a few counts of this clone. This sequence joins TRBV19 and TRBJ1-1; 11 bases map to TRBD1. The CDR3 runs to 15 residues. The J segment lost 9 bases and the V segment lost 3 bases, leaving 9 bases of the junction unmatched. Germline CDR1 reads LNHDA; CDR2 reads SQIVND (reference sequence). CDR3 sequence reads: CASSIGDRGDVKAFF. CDR3 coding DNA: TGTGCCAGTAGTATTGGGGACAGGGGGGACGTGAAAGCTTTCTTT.

The rearrangement links TRBV5-4 to TRBJ2-3, with 7 bases aligning to TRBD1. With 4 bases clipped from V and 4 bases from J, the junction kept 3 bases outside the gene matches. This CDR3 has 13 residues. From germline, CDR1 is SGHNT and CDR2 YYREEE (reference sequence). CDR3 sequence reads: CASSTGTADTQYF. CDR3 sequence (DNA): TGTGCCAGCAGCACGGGGACAGCAGATACGCAGTATTTT.

This clone was detected only once. V usage is TRBV9 and J usage is TRBJ2-1, with D unresolved. This CDR3 comprises 13 residues. Germline CDR1 reads SGDLS; CDR2 reads YYNGEE. Trimming left V 0 bases short and J 10 bases short, with 11 bases between. The CDR3 region has the DNA TGTGCCAGCAGCGTAGAGGTGGTAGGGGAGCAGTTCTTC. It codes for CASSVEVVGEQFF.

The chain recombines TRBV18 with TRBJ2-3, with 7 bases fitting TRBD1. Germline V gene lookup returns CDR1 KGHSH and CDR2 LQKENI. V lost 6 bases to trimming and J lost 1 base; unmatched junction nucleotides: 7. The CDR3 extends over 15 amino acids. The CDR3 region has the DNA TGTGCCAGCTCCCAAGGGACAGAGGGCACAGATACGCAGTATTTT. Protein sequence: CASSQGTEGTDTQYF.

This chain connects TRBV6-1 to TRBJ1-1; D gene ambiguous. From germline, CDR1 is MNHNS and CDR2 SASEGT. Trimming took off 9 bases at V and 0 bases at J, with 8 bases between the two ends. This CDR3 is built from 12 residues. The DNA for the CDR3 is TGTGCCAGTAATTATATGAACACTGAAGCTTTCTTT. Translated, it gives CASNYMNTEAFF.

This sequence joins TRBV14 and TRBJ2-7, with D possibly being TRBD2 (5 bases). The CDR3 covers 13 residues. Per germline, CDR1 SGHDN and CDR2 FVKESK. The germline V and J ends were trimmed by 5 bases and 4 bases, with 12 bases remaining between them. The CDR3 bases are TGTGCCAGCAGCTCCGGGGATGGTTACGAGCAGTACTTC. It yields the protein CASSSGDGYEQYF.

Only one count was recorded for this clone. The chain combines TRBV6-5 with TRBJ1-2; no reliable D call. The germline V gene has CDR1 MNHEY and CDR2 SVGAGI. Trimming left V 2 bases short and J 4 bases short, with 14 bases between. The CDR3 spans 15 residues. This CDR3 is CASSYDLWQAYGYTF. The CDR3 DNA sequence: TGTGCCAGCAGTTACGATCTCTGGCAGGCCTATGGCTACACCTTC.

The chain uses TRBV6-4 and TRBJ1-5; the match to TRBD1 covers 10 bases. The J segment lost 7 bases and the V segment lost 4 bases, leaving 1 base of the junction unmatched. The CDR3 covers 13 residues. Germline lookup yields CDR1 MRHNA and CDR2 SNTAGT. The CDR3 DNA follows: TGTGCCAGCAGTGCGACAGGGGGCCAGCCCCAGCATTTT. It yields the protein CASSATGGQPQHF.

J is TRBJ1-4 and V is TRBV19; 7 bases are shared with TRBD1. With 6 bases clipped from V and 3 bases from J, the junction kept 4 bases outside the gene matches. This CDR3 has 14 residues. In germline, CDR1 is LNHDA, CDR2 SQIVND (reference sequence). CDR3 in amino acids: CASSRTGSNEKLFF. CDR3 DNA sequence: TGTGCCAGTAGCCGGACAGGCTCTAATGAAAAACTGTTTTTT.

The chain recombines TRBV10-3 with TRBJ1-5; D is uncertain. Trimming took off 3 bases at V and 7 bases at J, with 10 bases between the two ends. CDR1 is ENHRY and CDR2 is SYGVKD in the germline V gene. This CDR3 is 13 amino acids long. The CDR3 coding sequence is TGTGCCATCAGTGAACAGAGAGAACAGCCCCAGCATTTT. Its protein product is CAISEQREQPQHF.

The chain employs TRBV7-8 and TRBJ2-7; 15 bases map to TRBD2. Losses at the gene ends were 2 bases for V and 3 bases for J; bases not matched to a gene: 2. The CDR3 is 16 amino acids. The V gene's germline CDR1 is SGHVS and CDR2 FQNEAQ. The CDR3 loop reads CASSLWGLAGGYEQYF. Written as DNA, the CDR3 is TGTGCCAGCAGCTTATGGGGACTAGCGGGGGGCTACGAGCAGTACTTC. Combining the CDR3 with reference TRBV7-8 and TRBJ2-7 gives the whole variable domain GAGVSQSPRYKVAKRGQDVALRCDPISGHVSLFWYQQALGQGPEFLTYFQNEAQLDKSGLPSDRFFAERPEGSVSTLKIQRTQQEDSAVYLCASSLWGLAGGYEQYFGPGTRLTVT.

This clone was found once. At one end, the junction sequence differs from germline, possibly due to a read error. CDR3 in amino acids: CASSFPLGDHFF. The CDR3 bases are TGTGCCAGCAGTTTTCCGCTTGGAGACCATTTCTTC. The chain links TRBV28 to TRBJ2-7, with D unresolved. CDR1 and CDR2 from the germline V gene are MDHEN and SYDVKM. This CDR3 comprises 12 residues.

The chain links TRBV5-1 to TRBJ2-6; either TRBD1 or TRBD2 may fit D (5 bases each). The CDR3 contains 18 residues. In germline, CDR1 is SGHRS, CDR2 YFSETQ. Deletions cut 0 bases from V and 0 bases from J, with 13 bases between. The CDR3 region is CASSLVPGTISGANVLTF. For the CDR3, the DNA is TGCGCCAGCAGCTTGGTTCCAGGGACCATCTCTGGGGCCAACGTCCTGACTTTC.

V gene TRBV11-3 combines with J gene TRBJ1-4; no definite D call. CDR1 SGHNT and CDR2 YENEEA come from the germline V gene. The CDR3 is made up of 15 amino acids. Deletions cut 0 bases from V and 2 bases from J, with 7 bases between. CDR3 bases: TGTGCCAGCAGCTTAGACTGGGGTACTAATGAAAAACTGTTTTTT. It translates to CASSLDWGTNEKLFF.

The rearrangement joins TRBV7-2 to TRBJ2-7; D tentatively fits TRBD1 or TRBD2 (5 bases each). This CDR3 comprises 14 residues. V lost 5 bases to trimming and J lost 0 bases, with 11 bases between them. Germline V lookup: CDR1 SGHTA, CDR2 FQGNSA. The CDR3 sequence: CASSPGGSSYEQYF. The CDR3 region has the DNA TGTGCCAGCAGCCCTGGGGGAAGCTCCTACGAGCAGTACTTC. The variable domain in full, completed from reference TRBV7-2 and TRBJ2-7, reads GAGVSQSPSNKVTEKGKDVELRCDPISGHTALYWYRQSLGQGLEFLIYFQGNSAPDKSGLPSDRFSAERTGGSVSTLTIQRTQQEDSAVYLCASSPGGSSYEQYFGPGTRLTVT.

As to this clone: Different DNA sequences within this sample yield the same CDR3. This chain joins TRBV2 and TRBJ2-7, with a possible D match to TRBD2 (5 bases). Trimming removed 1 base from V and 7 bases from J, with 5 bases in between. The CDR3 extends over 11 amino acids. In germline, CDR1 is SNHLY, CDR2 FYNNEI. Here the CDR3 DNA reads TGTGCCAGCAGTGAAGGAGGGGAGCAGTACTTC. This gives the protein CASSEGGEQYF.

The chain couples TRBV18 to TRBJ2-5; D may be TRBD2 (5 bases). This CDR3 spans 15 amino acids. The germline V gene has CDR1 KGHSH and CDR2 LQKENI. V lost 1 base and J 2 bases, leaving 11 bases between the germline ends. Here the CDR3 DNA reads TGTGCCAGCTCACCACGGTCGGGGAATCAAGAGACCCAGTACTTC. It encodes CASSPRSGNQETQYF.

The V call is TRBV19, the J call TRBJ2-2, with 14 positions matching TRBD2. Germline values: CDR1 LNHDA, CDR2 SQIVND (reference sequence). The V and J ends lost 4 bases and 4 bases, in that order; junction bases with no gene match: 5. This CDR3 region has 17 residues. The CDR3 reads CASSKGLAGAGTGELFF. The CDR3 bases are TGTGCCAGTAGTAAGGGACTAGCGGGAGCGGGCACCGGGGAGCTGTTTTTT.

This chain uses TRBV4-1 with TRBJ2-3, with a weak D call TRBD2 (6 bases). V shed 4 bases and J shed 7 bases, with 27 bases lying between them. CDR3 length equals 18 residues. Germline assignment: CDR1 MGHRA and CDR2 YSYEKL. The CDR3 spells CASSPRIGGSSGSHTQYF. CDR3 DNA: TGCGCCAGCAGCCCAAGAATAGGTGGAAGTAGCGGATCCCATACGCAGTATTTT.

The V and J genes are TRBV7-8 and TRBJ2-4; 9 nucleotides align to TRBD1. Germline V CDR1 and CDR2: SGHVS, FQNEAQ. The CDR3 loop spans 16 amino acids. V lost 4 bases and J lost 5; bases outside the gene matches: 9. The CDR3 sequence is CASSSLQGARQNIQYF. The CDR3, as DNA: TGTGCCAGCAGCTCCTTACAGGGGGCACGCCAAAACATTCAGTACTTC. Complete variable domain (other parts from reference TRBV7-8 and TRBJ2-4): GAGVSQSPRYKVAKRGQDVALRCDPISGHVSLFWYQQALGQGPEFLTYFQNEAQLDKSGLPSDRFFAERPEGSVSTLKIQRTQQEDSAVYLCASSSLQGARQNIQYFGAGTRLSVL.